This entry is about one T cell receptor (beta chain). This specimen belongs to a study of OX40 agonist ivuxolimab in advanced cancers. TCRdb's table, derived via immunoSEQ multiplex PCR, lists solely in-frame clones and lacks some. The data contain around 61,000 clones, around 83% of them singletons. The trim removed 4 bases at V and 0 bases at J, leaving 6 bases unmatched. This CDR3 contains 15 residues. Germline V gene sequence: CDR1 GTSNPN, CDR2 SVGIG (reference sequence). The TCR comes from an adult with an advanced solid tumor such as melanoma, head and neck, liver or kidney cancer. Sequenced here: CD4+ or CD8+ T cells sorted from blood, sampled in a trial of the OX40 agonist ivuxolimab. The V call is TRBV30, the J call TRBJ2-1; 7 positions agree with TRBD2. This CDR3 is CAWKGAGRSYNEQFF. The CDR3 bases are TGTGCCTGGAAAGGAGCGGGACGCTCCTACAATGAGCAGTTCTTC.